Shown below are 17 T cell receptor beta chains from a single sample sequenced in a study of blood T cell repertoires in COVID-19. Clones were sequenced by immunoSEQ multiplex PCR, and TCRdb holds only the in-frame ones, with some missing. The sample lists approximately 150,000 clones, roughly 81% occurring once. The sample consisted of peripheral blood. The receptor source for this set is a human donor with acute or convalescent COVID-19. The donor label of this sample is uncertain.

The chain uses TRBV3-1 (or the pseudogene TRBV3-2) and TRBJ2-2, with D perhaps matching TRBD2 (5 bases). Germline V gives CDR1 LGHDT, CDR2 YNNKEL (reference sequence). The CDR3 covers 17 residues. V dropped 0 bases and J dropped 4 bases, with 15 bases sitting between them. The CDR3 spells CASSQDPERFFTGELFF. CDR3 DNA: TGTGCCAGCAGCCAAGATCCGGAGCGGTTTTTCACCGGGGAGCTGTTTTTT.

The CDR3 protein is CASSLMAASNYGYTF. The DNA of the CDR3 is TGTGCCAGCAGCTTAATGGCGGCATCTAACTATGGCTACACCTTC. This chain connects TRBV7-9 to TRBJ1-2; D uncertain. Germline values: CDR1 SEHNR, CDR2 FQNEAQ (reference sequence). V was shortened by 2 bases and J by 0 bases, with 10 bases between the two germline ends. CDR3 length equals 15 residues. The complete variable domain, with remaining parts taken from reference TRBV7-9 and TRBJ1-2, reads DTGVSQNPRHKITKRGQNVTFRCDPISEHNRLYWYRQTLGQGPEFLTYFQNEAQLEKSRLLSDRFSAERPKGSFSTLEIQRTEQGDSAMYLCASSLMAASNYGYTFGSGTRLTVV.

The table lists this clone with a few counts. This chain connects TRBV7-9 to TRBJ2-3; D is ambiguous. The V end was cut by 2 bases, the J end by 6 bases, with 6 bases between. Germline V gives CDR1 SEHNR, CDR2 FQNEAQ (reference sequence). The CDR3 is 12 residues long. The CDR3 sequence is CASSLISDTQYF. CDR3 DNA: TGTGCCAGCAGCTTAATCTCCGATACGCAGTATTTT.

The chain is built from TRBV20-1 and TRBJ1-4; the match to TRBD1 covers 9 bases. The length of the CDR3 is 17 residues. Trimming at V came to 3 bases and at J to 2 bases, leaving 10 bases not matched to a gene. Germline CDR1 is DFQATT and CDR2 is SNEGSKA (reference sequence). CDR3 loop: CSASNTGGVITNEKLFF. The DNA for the CDR3 is TGCAGTGCTAGTAATACAGGGGGCGTTATTACTAATGAAAAACTGTTTTTT.

The sample holds one count of this clone. The V gene is TRBV19, the J gene TRBJ1-1, with 7 positions matching TRBD1. Germline V lookup: CDR1 LNHDA, CDR2 SQIVND (reference sequence). CDR3 length: 15 amino acids. V lost 3 bases to trimming and J lost 3 bases; unmatched junction nucleotides: 7. The chain's CDR3 is CASSIGFGQDTEAFF. The DNA of the CDR3 is TGTGCCAGTAGTATTGGATTCGGACAGGACACTGAAGCTTTCTTT.

The chain recombines TRBV5-1 with TRBJ2-3; a possible D gene is TRBD1 (5 bases). Germline V CDR1 and CDR2: SGHRS, YFSETQ. V lost 3 bases, J lost 0 bases, and 14 bases lay in between. CDR3 length: 16 amino acids. CDR3 sequence (DNA): TGCGCCAGCAGCTCATCCTTAGACAGCAGCACAGATACGCAGTATTTT. It encodes CASSSSLDSSTDTQYF.

This chain connects TRBV2 to TRBJ1-1; D perhaps matches TRBD1 (6 bases). Germline values: CDR1 SNHLY, CDR2 FYNNEI. Deletions cut 2 bases from V and 5 bases from J, with 12 bases between. The CDR3 has 14 residues. CDR3: CASSEWGGGTEAFF. The CDR3 DNA follows: TGTGCCAGCAGTGAATGGGGGGGCGGAACTGAAGCTTTCTTT.

V usage is TRBV21-1 and J usage is TRBJ2-2; TRBD2 reflects the table's D call only, with no check against the DNA. TRBV21-1 is a pseudogene locus. The length of the CDR3 is 16 residues. The CDR3 spells CASSPRPGKSPGELFF. In nucleotides, the CDR3 is TGTGCCAGCAGCCCCCGTCCGGGGAAGAGCCCCGGGGAGCTGTTTTTT.

As for this clone: One junction end does not reproduce the germline sequence, and a read error may be involved. The chain has TRBV20-1 and TRBJ2-1; D gene uncertain. CDR1 is DFQATT and CDR2 is SNEGSKA in the germline V gene (reference sequence). CDR3 length equals 9 residues. In nucleotides, the CDR3 is TGCAGTGCTAGCGCACCTACCATCTTC. It yields the protein CSASAPTIF.

A few counts support this clone. The chain uses TRBV5-1 and TRBJ1-4; no clear D. CDR1 is SGHRS and CDR2 is YFSETQ in the germline V gene. V was trimmed by 1 base and J by 0 bases, leaving 4 bases between them. This CDR3 spans 14 amino acids. Here the CDR3 DNA reads TGCGCCAGCAGCTTGACAGCAACTAATGAAAAACTGTTTTTT. Its translation is CASSLTATNEKLFF.

This rearrangement joins TRBV29-1 to TRBJ1-2; D unclear. Between the trimmed V and J ends, which lost 2 bases and 1 base, there was a span of 8 bases. Germline lookup yields CDR1 SQVTM and CDR2 ANQGSEA. The CDR3 covers 13 residues. The CDR3 coding sequence is TGCAGCGTTGAAAGCGAGATTAACTATGGCTACACCTTC. Its protein is CSVESEINYGYTF.

The V gene is TRBV7-9, the J gene TRBJ2-5; TRBD1 matches at 7 bases. Per the germline V gene, CDR1 is SEHNR and CDR2 is FQNEAQ (reference sequence). This CDR3 region has 14 residues. After removal of 1 base from V and 7 bases from J, the junction contained 6 bases not matched to a gene. This CDR3 is CASSLEAGGWTQYF. The CDR3 DNA follows: TGTGCCAGCAGCTTAGAGGCAGGGGGTTGGACCCAGTACTTC.

The rearrangement links TRBV7-9 to TRBJ2-1, with TRBD2 matching 16 bases. The CDR3 runs 18 residues. Germline V CDR1 and CDR2: SEHNR, FQNEAQ (reference sequence). The trim removed 4 bases at V and 7 bases at J, leaving 10 bases unmatched. In DNA form, the CDR3 reads TGTGCCAGCAGCTCGACAGACTTGGGACTAGCGGGGGGGAATGAGCAGTTCTTC. Its translation: CASSSTDLGLAGGNEQFF.

The rearrangement links TRBV30 to TRBJ1-5; D unclear. This CDR3 comprises 16 residues. V lost 0 bases to trimming and J lost 5 bases, with 17 bases between them. In germline, CDR1 is GTSNPN, CDR2 SVGIG (reference sequence). For the CDR3, the DNA is TGTGCCTGGAGTGTTACGGCAGACTATGCCGATCAGCCCCAGCATTTT. Translation gives CAWSVTADYADQPQHF.

CDR3 nucleotides: TGTGCAAGTCGCTTAGCCCTGCCTGACAGGGTAATAAATTCACCCCTCCACTTT. Translation: CASRLALPDRVINSPLHF. V usage is TRBV12-2 and J usage is TRBJ1-6; the table names TRBD1, a call not compared with the DNA. TRBV12-2 is a listed pseudogene. The CDR3 is made up of 18 amino acids.

The genes are TRBV4-2 and TRBJ2-5; 7 bases are shared with TRBD1. This CDR3 spans 13 amino acids. V was pared by 4 bases and J by 3 bases, with 2 bases of the junction left unmatched. The germline V gene encodes CDR1 LGHNA and CDR2 YNFKEQ. This chain's CDR3 is CASSPGTEETQYF. DNA of the CDR3: TGTGCCAGCAGCCCCGGGACAGAAGAGACCCAGTACTTC.

The V call is TRBV6-4, the J call TRBJ1-2; no reliable D call. The V end was cut by 8 bases, the J end by 4 bases, with 14 bases between. Germline V gene data show CDR1 as MRHNA and CDR2 as SNTAGT. The CDR3 sequence is 13 residues long. For the CDR3, the DNA is TGTGCCAGCTCCTCTACCGGGGTCTATGGCTACACCTTC. This translates into CASSSTGVYGYTF.